The 24 T cell receptor beta chains below come from one sample, sequenced in a study of blood T cell repertoires in COVID-19. Sequencing used immunoSEQ multiplex PCR; TCRdb keeps in-frame clones, though not all of them. This sample yields some 150,000 clones, of which about 80% are seen a single time; around 8.6% belongs to the top ten. The sample taken for sequencing was peripheral blood. Receptor source: a human donor in a cohort sampled during active COVID-19.

The rearrangement joins TRBV28 to TRBJ2-7; 12 bases fit TRBD1. V gave up 1 base and J gave up 4 bases; unmatched junction bases: 2. This CDR3 is built from 15 residues. Per germline, CDR1 MDHEN and CDR2 SYDVKM. The CDR3 reads CASSLLGQGAYEQYF. Here the CDR3 DNA reads TGTGCCAGCAGTTTATTGGGACAGGGGGCGTACGAGCAGTACTTC.

This clone was counted a few times. The V gene is TRBV2, the J gene TRBJ1-5, with a weak D call TRBD1 (6 bases). Per germline, CDR1 SNHLY and CDR2 FYNNEI. This CDR3 is 13 amino acids long. V was clipped by 7 bases and J by 4 bases, with 11 bases between them. DNA for the CDR3: TGTGCCAGCACCCGGACAGCTAATCAGCCCCAGCATTTT. Translated, it gives CASTRTANQPQHF.

This chain links TRBV5-1 with TRBJ1-1; D perhaps matches TRBD1 (5 bases). CDR3 length equals 13 residues. Germline CDR1 and CDR2: SGHRS and YFSETQ. Trimming pared 0 bases from V and 5 bases from J, leaving 8 bases between. CDR3 nucleotide sequence: TGCGCCAGCAGCTTGGATCAGGGTACTGAAGCTTTCTTT. Encoded protein: CASSLDQGTEAFF.

The gene calls are TRBV9 and TRBJ1-2; maybe TRBD1 (5 bases). Trimming shortened V by 0 bases and J by 6 bases, and 15 bases separated the two germline ends. Germline lookup yields CDR1 SGDLS and CDR2 YYNGEE. The CDR3 contains 15 residues. In DNA, the CDR3 is TGTGCCAGCAGCGTAGGCCATAGGATAGGGGATGGCTACACCTTC. It yields the protein CASSVGHRIGDGYTF.

The rearrangement joins TRBV7-2 to TRBJ2-7, with no clear D. V lost 1 base to trimming and J lost 3 bases, with 10 bases between them. The germline V gene has CDR1 SGHTA and CDR2 FQGNSA. The CDR3 consists of 14 residues. This CDR3 reads CASSLGQVYYEQYF. For the CDR3, the DNA is TGTGCCAGCAGCTTAGGCCAGGTGTACTACGAGCAGTACTTC.

This rearrangement joins TRBV6-2 or TRBV6-3 to TRBJ2-3, with 11 bases matching TRBD2. From germline, CDR1 is MNHEY and CDR2 SVGEGT. Trimming removed 2 bases from V and 1 base from J; junction bases left unmatched: 2. The CDR3 spans 16 residues. The CDR3: CASSYKTSGGTDTQYF. As DNA, the CDR3 is TGTGCCAGCAGTTACAAGACTAGCGGGGGCACAGATACGCAGTATTTT.

The chain is built from TRBV12-3 or TRBV12-4 and TRBJ2-2; D not resolved. The CDR3 contains 13 residues. The V end was cut by 7 bases, the J end by 1 base, with 7 bases between. CDR3 DNA: TGTGCCAGCACCAGACTGAACACCGGGGAGCTGTTTTTT. Translated: CASTRLNTGELFF.

The J gene is TRBJ2-1, the V gene TRBV19; 7 nucleotides agree with TRBD1. The junction had 13 bases not matched to a gene; V was cut back by 5 bases and J by 9 bases. The germline V gene has CDR1 LNHDA and CDR2 SQIVND (reference sequence). This CDR3 has 15 amino acids. The CDR3: CASSARDSPGFEQFF. CDR3 nucleotides: TGTGCCAGTAGTGCCCGGGACAGCCCCGGATTTGAGCAGTTCTTC.

This clone was detected once. J is TRBJ1-5 and V is TRBV5-6, with 7 bases lining up with TRBD1. The CDR3 spans 14 residues. J was trimmed by 9 bases and V by 1 base; bases with no gene match: 7. Germline V gene sequence: CDR1 SGHDT, CDR2 YYEEEE. This CDR3 is CASSLRGTERPQHF. DNA of the CDR3: TGTGCCAGCAGCTTGAGGGGGACAGAGCGGCCCCAGCATTTT.

This rearrangement joins TRBV7-6 to TRBJ1-1; 7 nucleotides align to TRBD1. The germline CDR1 and CDR2 sequences are SGHVS and FNYEAQ. The CDR3 sequence is 13 residues long. V gave up 4 bases and J gave up 5 bases; unmatched junction bases: 4. CDR3: CASSSNRGTEAFF. For the CDR3, the DNA is TGTGCCAGCAGCTCGAACAGGGGAACTGAAGCTTTCTTT.

The chain couples TRBV2 to TRBJ2-1; possible D gene TRBD1, 8 bases. Germline values: CDR1 SNHLY, CDR2 FYNNEI. The CDR3 covers 14 residues. V lost 6 bases and J lost 7, with 16 bases in between. The CDR3 protein is CASRKTGGGNEQFF. CDR3 sequence (DNA): TGTGCCAGCAGAAAAACAGGGGGGGGGAATGAGCAGTTCTTC.

This clone came up once. V and J are TRBV25-1 and TRBJ1-2, with 8 nucleotides matching TRBD1. V lost 5 bases, J lost 6 bases, and 11 bases stayed unmatched. CDR1 MGHDK and CDR2 SYGVNS come from the germline V gene. This CDR3 region has 15 residues. The CDR3 sequence is CASSPHRGDLDGYTF. CDR3 sequence (DNA): TGTGCCAGCAGTCCACACAGGGGGGACCTCGATGGCTACACCTTC.

The chain has TRBV9 and TRBJ2-2; tentative D call: TRBD1 (6 bases). Germline V gene lookup returns CDR1 SGDLS and CDR2 YYNGEE. This CDR3 is built from 15 residues. V was trimmed by 1 base and J by 1 base, leaving 8 bases between them. In nucleotides, the CDR3 is TGTGCCAGCAGCGTACAGGGACAGAACACCGGGGAGCTGTTTTTT. It codes for CASSVQGQNTGELFF. Filled out from reference TRBV9 and TRBJ2-2, the complete variable domain reads DSGVTQTPKHLITATGQRVTLRCSPRSGDLSVYWYQQSLDQGLQFLIQYYNGEERAKGNILERFSAQQFPDLHSELNLSSLELGDSALYFCASSVQGQNTGELFFGEGSRLTVL.

This clone was picked up a small number of times. The V gene is TRBV4-2, the J gene TRBJ1-2; D remains ambiguous. CDR1 is LGHNA and CDR2 is YNFKEQ in the germline V gene. The V end lost 4 bases, the J end lost 4 bases, and 16 bases lay between the germline ends. The CDR3 is 15 amino acids. This CDR3 is CASSPSTPSTYGYTF. Written as DNA, the CDR3 is TGTGCCAGCAGCCCCTCTACCCCGTCCACCTATGGCTACACCTTC.

The rearrangement uses TRBV7-9 and TRBJ2-5, with TRBD1 matching 7 bases. The CDR3 extends over 14 amino acids. Germline loops: CDR1 SEHNR, CDR2 FQNEAQ (reference sequence). The ends lost 6 bases at V and 3 bases at J; junction bases unmatched: 7. The CDR3 loop reads CASRETGTEETQYF. CDR3 nucleotide sequence: TGTGCCAGCAGAGAGACCGGGACAGAAGAGACCCAGTACTTC.

The CDR3 loop is CASNYRDRVDTEAFF. The CDR3 DNA sequence: TGTGCCAGCAACTACCGGGACAGGGTTGACACTGAAGCTTTCTTT. V gene TRBV2 combines with J gene TRBJ1-1, with TRBD1 matching over 9 bases. J gave up 3 bases and V 7 bases, and 9 bases lay outside the gene matches. The CDR3 is made up of 15 amino acids. Per the germline V gene, CDR1 is SNHLY and CDR2 is FYNNEI. The whole variable domain, remainder taken from reference TRBV2 and TRBJ1-1, is EPEVTQTPSHQVTQMGQEVILRCVPISNHLYFYWYRQILGQKVEFLVSFYNNEISEKSEIFDDQFSVERPDGSNFTLKIRSTKLEDSAMYFCASNYRDRVDTEAFFGQGTRLTVV.

The chain has TRBV7-6 and TRBJ2-7; a possible D gene is TRBD1 (6 bases). The V end lost 7 bases, the J end lost 3 bases, and 16 bases lay between the germline ends. CDR1 is SGHVS and CDR2 is FNYEAQ in the germline V gene. The CDR3 runs to 14 residues. CDR3 sequence: CASTLGDTSYEQYF. As DNA, the CDR3 is TGTGCCAGCACCTTGGGGGACACCAGCTACGAGCAGTACTTC. The full variable domain, completed using reference TRBV7-6 and TRBJ2-7, is GAGVSQSPRYKVTKRGQDVALRCDPISGHVSLYWYRQALGQGPEFLTYFNYEAQQDKSGLPNDRFSAERPEGSISTLTIQRTEQRDSAMYRCASTLGDTSYEQYFGPGTRLTVT.

The chain is built from TRBV11-2 and TRBJ2-7; 7 bases match TRBD1. With V trimmed by 5 bases and J by 0 bases, 7 bases remained unmatched. This CDR3 has 15 residues. Germline values: CDR1 SGHAT, CDR2 FQNNGV. This CDR3 is CASSQGTVSSYEQYF. The DNA of the CDR3 is TGTGCCAGCAGCCAAGGGACAGTTAGCTCCTACGAGCAGTACTTC.

The rearrangement links TRBV6-1 to TRBJ1-2; D is ambiguous. CDR1 MNHNS and CDR2 SASEGT come from the germline V gene. V was cut by 3 bases and J by 8 bases, with 19 bases left in between. This CDR3 comprises 15 residues. In nucleotides, the CDR3 is TGTGCCAGCAGTGATGGACGGGGAGGAGTACAGGGCTACACCTTC. Its translation is CASSDGRGGVQGYTF.

The chain uses TRBV9 and TRBJ1-5; D remains ambiguous. Trimming pared 4 bases from V and 6 bases from J, leaving 14 bases between. Germline CDR1 is SGDLS and CDR2 is YYNGEE. The length of the CDR3 is 14 residues. CDR3 sequence (DNA): TGTGCCAGCAGCCTAGCGGGGTCTTTTCAGCCCCAGCATTTT. Translation: CASSLAGSFQPQHF.

The sample holds a few counts of this clone. The chain employs TRBV19 and TRBJ2-2, with D perhaps matching TRBD1 (6 bases). CDR1 is LNHDA and CDR2 is SQIVND in the germline V gene (reference sequence). V was clipped by 4 bases and J by 4 bases, with 10 bases between them. The CDR3 is made up of 14 amino acids. This CDR3 is CASSTGQLTGELFF. Here the CDR3 DNA reads TGTGCCAGTAGTACGGGACAACTCACCGGGGAGCTGTTTTTT.

The chain recombines TRBV20-1 with TRBJ2-7; D is possibly TRBD1 (6 bases). From germline, CDR1 is DFQATT and CDR2 SNEGSKA (reference sequence). This CDR3 region has 12 residues. Trimming pared 3 bases from V and 5 bases from J, leaving 11 bases between. This CDR3 reads CSASQQGNEQYF. The CDR3 DNA is TGCAGTGCTAGTCAACAGGGAAACGAGCAGTACTTC.

The rearrangement uses TRBV5-1 and TRBJ2-5, with D perhaps matching TRBD1 (6 bases). With 3 bases removed from V and 5 bases from J, the gap between germline ends came to 11 bases. CDR3 length equals 13 residues. Looked up from germline, CDR1 is SGHRS and CDR2 is YFSETQ. CDR3 in DNA: TGCGCCAGCAGCTACGACAGGACTGAGACCCAGTACTTC. Translation gives CASSYDRTETQYF.

This clone has a single count. The chain recombines TRBV7-2 with TRBJ2-3, with TRBD1 as a possible D gene (6 bases). Germline-derived CDR1 and CDR2 are SGHTA and FQGNSA. V was clipped by 5 bases and J by 1 base, with 10 bases between them. The CDR3 has 14 amino acids. In nucleotides, the CDR3 is TGTGCCAGCAGCGGACGGACAGGCACAGATACGCAGTATTTT. Translating gives CASSGRTGTDTQYF.